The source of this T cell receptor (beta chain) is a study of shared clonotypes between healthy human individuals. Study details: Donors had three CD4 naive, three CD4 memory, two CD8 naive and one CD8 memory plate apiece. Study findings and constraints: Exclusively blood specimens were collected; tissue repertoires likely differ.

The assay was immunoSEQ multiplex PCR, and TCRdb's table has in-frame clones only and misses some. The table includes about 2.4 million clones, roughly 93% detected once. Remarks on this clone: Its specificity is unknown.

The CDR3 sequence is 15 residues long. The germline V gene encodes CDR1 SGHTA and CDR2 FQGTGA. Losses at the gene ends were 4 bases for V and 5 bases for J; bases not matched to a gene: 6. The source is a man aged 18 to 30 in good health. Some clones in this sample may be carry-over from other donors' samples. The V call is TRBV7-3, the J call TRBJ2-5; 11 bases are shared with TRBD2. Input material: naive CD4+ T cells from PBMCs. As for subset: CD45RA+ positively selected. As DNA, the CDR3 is TGTGCCAGCAGCTACACCGGGACTAGCGGTGAGACCCAGTACTTC. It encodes CASSYTGTSGETQYF.